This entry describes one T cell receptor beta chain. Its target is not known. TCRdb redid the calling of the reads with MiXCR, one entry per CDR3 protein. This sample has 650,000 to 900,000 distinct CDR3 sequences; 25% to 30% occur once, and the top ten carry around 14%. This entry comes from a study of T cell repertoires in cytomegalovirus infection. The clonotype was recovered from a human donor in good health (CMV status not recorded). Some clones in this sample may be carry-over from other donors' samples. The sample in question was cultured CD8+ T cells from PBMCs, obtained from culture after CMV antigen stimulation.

This CDR3 is CAVQEGVFNEQFF. CDR3 bases: TGTGCCGTCCAGGAGGGGGTTTTCAATGAGCAGTTCTTC. The chain is built from TRBV6-2 or TRBV6-3 and TRBJ2-1, with D perhaps TRBD1 or TRBD2 (6 bases each). V gave up 11 bases and J gave up 6 bases, with 17 bases separating them. The germline CDR1 and CDR2 sequences are MNHEY and SVGEGT. This CDR3 is built from 13 residues.